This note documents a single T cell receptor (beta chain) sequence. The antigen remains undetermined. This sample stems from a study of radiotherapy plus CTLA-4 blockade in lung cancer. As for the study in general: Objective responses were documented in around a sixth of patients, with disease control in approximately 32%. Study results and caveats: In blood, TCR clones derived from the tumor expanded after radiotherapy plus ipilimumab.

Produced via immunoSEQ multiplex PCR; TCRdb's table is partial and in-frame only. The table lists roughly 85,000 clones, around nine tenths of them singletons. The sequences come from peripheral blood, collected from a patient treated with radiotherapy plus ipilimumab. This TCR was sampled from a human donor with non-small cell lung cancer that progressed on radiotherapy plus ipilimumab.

The CDR3 loop reads CASSRRLGPNTEAFF. CDR3 in DNA: TGTGCCAGCAGCCGAAGGTTGGGGCCGAACACTGAAGCTTTCTTT. This chain joins TRBV7-2 and TRBJ1-1; possible D gene TRBD1, 5 bases. Per germline, CDR1 SGHTA and CDR2 FQGNSA. This CDR3 has 15 amino acids. Trimming pared 5 bases from V and 1 base from J, leaving 14 bases between.